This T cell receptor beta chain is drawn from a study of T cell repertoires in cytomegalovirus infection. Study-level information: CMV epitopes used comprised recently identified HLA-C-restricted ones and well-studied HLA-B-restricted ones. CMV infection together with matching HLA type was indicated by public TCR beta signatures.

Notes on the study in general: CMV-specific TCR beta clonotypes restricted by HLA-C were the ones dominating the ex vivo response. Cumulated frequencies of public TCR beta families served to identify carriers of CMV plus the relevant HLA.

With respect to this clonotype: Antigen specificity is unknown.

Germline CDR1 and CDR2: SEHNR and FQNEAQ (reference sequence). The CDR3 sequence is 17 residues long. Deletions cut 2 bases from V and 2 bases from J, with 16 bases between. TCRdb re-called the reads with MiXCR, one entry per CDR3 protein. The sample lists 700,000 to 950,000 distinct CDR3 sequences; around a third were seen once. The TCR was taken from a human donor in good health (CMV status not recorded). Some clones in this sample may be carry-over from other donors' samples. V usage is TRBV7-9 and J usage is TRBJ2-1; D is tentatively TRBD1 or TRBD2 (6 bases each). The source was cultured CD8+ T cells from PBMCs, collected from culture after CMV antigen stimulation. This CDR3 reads CASSLRGVAGAYNEQFF. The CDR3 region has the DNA TGTGCCAGCAGCTTAAGGGGGGTGGCAGGGGCCTACAATGAGCAGTTCTTC.